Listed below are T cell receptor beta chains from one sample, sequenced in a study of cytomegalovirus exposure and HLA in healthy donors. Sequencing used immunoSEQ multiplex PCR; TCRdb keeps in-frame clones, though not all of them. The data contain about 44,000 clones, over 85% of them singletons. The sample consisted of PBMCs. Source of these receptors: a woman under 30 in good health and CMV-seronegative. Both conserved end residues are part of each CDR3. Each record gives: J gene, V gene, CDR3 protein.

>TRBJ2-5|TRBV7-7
CASSFFKGRNCTETQYF
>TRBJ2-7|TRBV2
CASSPGTNSYEQYF
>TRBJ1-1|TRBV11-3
CASSLAVNTEAFF
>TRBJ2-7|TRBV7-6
CASSLGQGQWNEQYF
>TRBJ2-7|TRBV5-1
CASSRGQFYEQYF
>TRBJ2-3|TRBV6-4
CASSDSTNTDTQYF
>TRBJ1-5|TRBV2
CASSGGVNQPQHF
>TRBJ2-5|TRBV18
CASSPRTARVGETQYF
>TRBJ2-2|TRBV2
CASSDSGATVNTGELFF
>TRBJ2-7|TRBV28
CASSPPGLAGTYEQYF
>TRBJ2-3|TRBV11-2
CASSLGASQTQYF
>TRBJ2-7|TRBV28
CASSPGTSLSYEQYF
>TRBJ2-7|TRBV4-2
CASSQEQGGSSYEQYF
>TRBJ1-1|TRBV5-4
CASSLGQITEAFF
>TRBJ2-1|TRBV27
CASSPGTTYLYNEQFF
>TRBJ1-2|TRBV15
CATSRQASNYGYTF